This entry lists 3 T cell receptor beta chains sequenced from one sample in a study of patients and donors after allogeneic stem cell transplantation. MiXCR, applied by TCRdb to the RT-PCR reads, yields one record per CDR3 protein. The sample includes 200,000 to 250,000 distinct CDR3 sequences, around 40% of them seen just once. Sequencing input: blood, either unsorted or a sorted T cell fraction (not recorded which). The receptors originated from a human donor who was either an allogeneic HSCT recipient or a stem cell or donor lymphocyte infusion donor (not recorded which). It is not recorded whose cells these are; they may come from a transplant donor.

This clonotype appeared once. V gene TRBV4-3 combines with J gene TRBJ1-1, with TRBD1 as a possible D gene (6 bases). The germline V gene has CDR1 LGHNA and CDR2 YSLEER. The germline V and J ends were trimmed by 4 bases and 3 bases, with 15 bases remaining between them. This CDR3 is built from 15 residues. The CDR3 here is CASSLLQGWDTEAFF. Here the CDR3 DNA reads TGCGCCAGCAGCCTCCTACAGGGCTGGGACACTGAAGCTTTCTTT.

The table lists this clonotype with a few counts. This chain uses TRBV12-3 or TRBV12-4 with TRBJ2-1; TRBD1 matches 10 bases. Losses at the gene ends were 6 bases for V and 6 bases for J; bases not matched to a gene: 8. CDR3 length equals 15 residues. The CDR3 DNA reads TGTGCCAGCAGGATCGGGACAGGGGCCTCCAATGAGCAGTTCTTC. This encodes CASRIGTGASNEQFF.

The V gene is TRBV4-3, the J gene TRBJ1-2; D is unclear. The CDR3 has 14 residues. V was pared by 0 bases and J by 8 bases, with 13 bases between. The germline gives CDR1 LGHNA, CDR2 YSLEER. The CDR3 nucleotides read TGCGCCAGCAGCCAAGACCTTGGCTCCCGGGGCTACACCTTC. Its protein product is CASSQDLGSRGYTF.